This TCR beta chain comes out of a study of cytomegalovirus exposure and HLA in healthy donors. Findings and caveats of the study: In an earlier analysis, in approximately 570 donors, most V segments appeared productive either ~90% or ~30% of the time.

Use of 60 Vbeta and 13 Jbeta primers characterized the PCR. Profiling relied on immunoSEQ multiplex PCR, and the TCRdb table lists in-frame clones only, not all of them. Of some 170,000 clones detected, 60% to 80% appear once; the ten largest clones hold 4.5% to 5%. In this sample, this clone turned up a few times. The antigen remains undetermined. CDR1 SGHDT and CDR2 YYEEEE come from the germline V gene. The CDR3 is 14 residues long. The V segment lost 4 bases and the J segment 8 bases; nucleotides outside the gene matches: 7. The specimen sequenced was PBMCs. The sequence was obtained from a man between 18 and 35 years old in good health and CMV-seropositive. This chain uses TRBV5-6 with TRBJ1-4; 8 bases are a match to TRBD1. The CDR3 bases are TGTGCCAGCAGCCAGGACAGGGCTTCCGAAAAACTGTTTTTT. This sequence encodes CASSQDRASEKLFF.